Below are 10 T cell receptor beta chains sequenced from a single sample in a study of cytomegalovirus exposure and HLA in healthy donors. The data were produced by immunoSEQ multiplex PCR, yet TCRdb's version contains in-frame clones alone and is incomplete. The table includes approximately 180,000 clones, roughly 86% detected once. Sequenced sample: PBMCs. Receptor source: a man aged 18-30 years in good health and CMV-seropositive.

In this sample, this clone turned up a few times. This chain connects TRBV6-1 to TRBJ1-2; a possible D gene is TRBD1 (5 bases). The CDR3 totals 17 residues. Germline assignment: CDR1 MNHNS and CDR2 SASEGT. The V and J ends lost 3 bases and 2 bases respectively, with 19 bases between them. This CDR3 reads CASSDILRQGRNYGYTF. The CDR3 DNA follows: TGTGCCAGCAGTGATATTCTTAGGCAGGGCAGAAACTATGGCTACACCTTC.

In its sample, this clone was seen a few times. CDR3 in amino acids: CASSLVGQGPNIGAFF. The DNA of the CDR3 is TGTGCCAGCAGCTTAGTCGGACAGGGCCCGAACATTGGGGCTTTCTTT. The J gene is TRBJ1-1, the V gene TRBV7-9, with TRBD1 identical over 8 bases. CDR3 length equals 16 residues. Trimming at V came to 1 base and at J to 11 bases, leaving 15 bases not matched to a gene. Germline CDR1 reads SEHNR; CDR2 reads FQNEAQ (reference sequence).

The rearrangement uses TRBV11-3 and TRBJ1-1; maybe TRBD1 (5 bases). V was cut by 6 bases and J by 4 bases, with 12 bases left in between. Germline V CDR1 and CDR2: SGHNT, YENEEA. The CDR3 extends over 13 amino acids. The CDR3 DNA follows: TGTGCCAGCAGTTACGGGGGTGGCACTGAAGCTTTCTTT. This gives the protein CASSYGGGTEAFF.

This clone was seen only a few times. The genes are TRBV7-9 and TRBJ1-2; 9 bases line up with TRBD1. The J segment lost 14 bases and the V segment lost 4 bases, leaving 5 bases of the junction unmatched. This CDR3 is 11 amino acids long. CDR1 and CDR2 from the germline V gene are SEHNR and FQNEAQ (reference sequence). The CDR3 here is CASSSGQGVTF. DNA for the CDR3: TGTGCCAGCAGCTCGGGACAGGGAGTTACCTTC.

This sequence joins TRBV10-3 and TRBJ2-7, with TRBD2 matching 7 bases. Germline CDR1 reads ENHRY; CDR2 reads SYGVKD. The CDR3 is 13 amino acids. Trimming cost V 8 bases and J 5 bases; bases outside gene matches: 9. DNA for the CDR3: TGTGCCATCGCCCGGGGAGGGTTTCACGAGCAGTACTTC. This translates into CAIARGGFHEQYF.

The rearrangement joins TRBV4-3 to TRBJ2-7; maybe TRBD2 (6 bases). V was clipped by 4 bases and J by 2 bases, with 24 bases between them. The CDR3 contains 18 residues. The germline gives CDR1 LGHNA, CDR2 YSLEER. The CDR3 DNA reads as TGCGCCAGCAGCCCCACCCCCCCTGCGGCGGGATCAACCTACGAGCAGTACTTC. This gives the protein CASSPTPPAAGSTYEQYF.

This clone was recorded a few times. The V gene is TRBV30, the J gene TRBJ1-2, with 7 bases matching TRBD1. Germline CDR1 is GTSNPN and CDR2 is SVGIG (reference sequence). CDR3 length equals 13 residues. The V segment lost 2 bases and the J segment 5 bases; nucleotides outside the gene matches: 5. CDR3: CAWSLTGAYGYTF. The DNA of the CDR3 is TGTGCCTGGAGTTTAACAGGGGCGTATGGCTACACCTTC. The complete variable domain, with remaining parts taken from reference TRBV30 and TRBJ1-2, reads SQTIHQWPATLVQPVGSPLSLECTVEGTSNPNLYWYRQAAGRGLQLLFYSVGIGQISSEVPQNLSASRPQDRQFILSSKKLLLSDSGFYLCAWSLTGAYGYTFGSGTRLTVV.

V gene TRBV27 combines with J gene TRBJ2-7, with 11 positions matching TRBD2. Germline V gives CDR1 MNHEY, CDR2 SMNVEV (reference sequence). The CDR3 covers 14 residues. V was pared by 6 bases and J by 1 base, with 2 bases of the junction left unmatched. In DNA form, the CDR3 reads TGTGCCAGCAGGCGACTAGCGGGGTCCTACGAGCAGTACTTC. It encodes CASRRLAGSYEQYF.

V is TRBV18 and J is TRBJ1-2; a weak D match, TRBD1 (5 bases). V dropped 2 bases and J dropped 1 base, with 20 bases sitting between them. This CDR3 spans 18 amino acids. Germline-derived CDR1 and CDR2 are KGHSH and LQKENI. This chain's CDR3 is CASSPFPPGTRFNYGYTF. The CDR3 DNA sequence: TGTGCCAGCTCACCATTCCCTCCCGGGACTCGCTTTAACTATGGCTACACCTTC.

The V gene is TRBV13, the J gene TRBJ1-4; D not resolved. V was shortened by 5 bases and J by 5 bases, with 12 bases between the two germline ends. Germline V CDR1 and CDR2: PRHDT, FYEKMQ (reference sequence). The CDR3 spans 14 residues. CDR3 protein: CASSPSGSNEKLFF. The CDR3 DNA is TGTGCCAGCAGCCCCTCAGGTTCCAATGAAAAACTGTTTTTT.